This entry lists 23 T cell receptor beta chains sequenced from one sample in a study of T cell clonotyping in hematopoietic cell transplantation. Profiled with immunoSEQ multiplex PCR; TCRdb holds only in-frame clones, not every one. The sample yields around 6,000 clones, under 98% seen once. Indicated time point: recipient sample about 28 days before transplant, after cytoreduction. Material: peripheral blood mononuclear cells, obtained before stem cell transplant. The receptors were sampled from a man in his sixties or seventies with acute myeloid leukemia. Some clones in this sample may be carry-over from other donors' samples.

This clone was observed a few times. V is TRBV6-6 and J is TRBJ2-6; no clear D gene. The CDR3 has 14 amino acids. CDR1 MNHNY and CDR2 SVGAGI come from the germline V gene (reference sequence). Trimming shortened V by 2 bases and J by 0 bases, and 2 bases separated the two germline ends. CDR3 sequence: CASSYPSGANVLTF. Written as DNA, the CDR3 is TGTGCCAGCAGTTACCCCTCTGGGGCCAACGTCCTGACTTTC.

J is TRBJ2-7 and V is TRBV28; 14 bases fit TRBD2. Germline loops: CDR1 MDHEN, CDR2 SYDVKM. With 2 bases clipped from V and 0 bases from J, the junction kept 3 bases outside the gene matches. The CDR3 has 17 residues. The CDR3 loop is CASSLTGTSGGSYEQYF. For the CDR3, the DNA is TGTGCCAGCAGTTTAACCGGGACTAGCGGGGGCTCCTACGAGCAGTACTTC.

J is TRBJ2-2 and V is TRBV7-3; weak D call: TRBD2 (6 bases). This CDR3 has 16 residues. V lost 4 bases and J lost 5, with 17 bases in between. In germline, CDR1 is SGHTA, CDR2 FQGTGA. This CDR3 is CASSYSGPGGTGELFF. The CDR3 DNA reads TGTGCCAGCAGCTATAGCGGTCCTGGAGGGACCGGGGAGCTGTTTTTT.

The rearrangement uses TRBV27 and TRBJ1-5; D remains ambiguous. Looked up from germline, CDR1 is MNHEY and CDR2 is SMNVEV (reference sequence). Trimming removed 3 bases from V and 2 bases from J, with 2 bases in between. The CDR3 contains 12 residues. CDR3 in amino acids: CASSFGNQPQHF. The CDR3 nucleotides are TGTGCCAGCAGTTTCGGCAATCAGCCCCAGCATTTT.

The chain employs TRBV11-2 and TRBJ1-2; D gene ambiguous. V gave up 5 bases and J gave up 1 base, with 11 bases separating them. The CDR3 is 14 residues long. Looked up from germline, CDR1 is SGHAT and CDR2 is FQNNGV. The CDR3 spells CASSPSVGNYGYTF. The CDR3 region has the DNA TGTGCCAGCAGCCCCAGCGTCGGTAACTATGGCTACACCTTC.

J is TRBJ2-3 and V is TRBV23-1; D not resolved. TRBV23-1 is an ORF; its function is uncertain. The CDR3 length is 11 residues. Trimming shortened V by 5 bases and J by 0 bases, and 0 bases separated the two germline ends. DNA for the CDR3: TGCGCCAGCAGTAGCACAGATACGCAGTATTTT. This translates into CASSSTDTQYF.

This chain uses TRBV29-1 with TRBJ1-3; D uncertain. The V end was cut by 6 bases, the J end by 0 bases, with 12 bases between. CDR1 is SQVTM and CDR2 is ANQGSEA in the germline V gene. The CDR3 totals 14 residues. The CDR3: CSVLTGFSGNTIYF. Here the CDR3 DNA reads TGCAGCGTCCTAACCGGGTTCTCTGGAAACACCATATATTTT.

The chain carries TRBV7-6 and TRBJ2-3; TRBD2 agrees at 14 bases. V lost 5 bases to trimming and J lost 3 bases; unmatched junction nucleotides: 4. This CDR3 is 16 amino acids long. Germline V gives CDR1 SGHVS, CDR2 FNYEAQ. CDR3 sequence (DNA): TGTGCCAGCAGCAAATGGACTAGCGGGGGGACAGATACGCAGTATTTT. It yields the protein CASSKWTSGGTDTQYF. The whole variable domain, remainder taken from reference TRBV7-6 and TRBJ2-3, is GAGVSQSPRYKVTKRGQDVALRCDPISGHVSLYWYRQALGQGPEFLTYFNYEAQQDKSGLPNDRFSAERPEGSISTLTIQRTEQRDSAMYRCASSKWTSGGTDTQYFGPGTRLTVL.

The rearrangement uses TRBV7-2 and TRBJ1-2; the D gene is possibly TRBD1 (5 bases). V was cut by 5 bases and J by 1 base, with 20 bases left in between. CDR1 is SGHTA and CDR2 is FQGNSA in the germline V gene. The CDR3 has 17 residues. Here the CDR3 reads CASSPGTKEGFNYGYTF. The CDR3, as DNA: TGTGCCAGCAGCCCGGGGACCAAGGAAGGTTTTAACTATGGCTACACCTTC. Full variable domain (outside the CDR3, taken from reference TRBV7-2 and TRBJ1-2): GAGVSQSPSNKVTEKGKDVELRCDPISGHTALYWYRQSLGQGLEFLIYFQGNSAPDKSGLPSDRFSAERTGGSVSTLTIQRTQQEDSAVYLCASSPGTKEGFNYGYTFGSGTRLTVV.

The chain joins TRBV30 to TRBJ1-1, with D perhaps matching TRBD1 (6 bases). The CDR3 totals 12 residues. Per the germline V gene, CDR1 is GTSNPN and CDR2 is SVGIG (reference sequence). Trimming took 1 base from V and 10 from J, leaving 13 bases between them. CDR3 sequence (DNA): TGTGCCTGGAGTGGAACAGGAGGGGGAGCTTTCTTT. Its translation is CAWSGTGGGAFF.

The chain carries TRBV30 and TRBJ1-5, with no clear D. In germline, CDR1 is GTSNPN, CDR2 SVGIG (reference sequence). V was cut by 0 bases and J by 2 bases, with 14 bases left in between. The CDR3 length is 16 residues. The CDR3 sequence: CAWSVGHWVGNQPQHF. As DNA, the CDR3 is TGTGCCTGGAGTGTCGGGCATTGGGTGGGCAATCAGCCCCAGCATTTT.

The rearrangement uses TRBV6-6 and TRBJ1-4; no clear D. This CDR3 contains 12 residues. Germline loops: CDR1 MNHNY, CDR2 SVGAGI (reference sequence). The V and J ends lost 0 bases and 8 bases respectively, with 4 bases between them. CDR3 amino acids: CASSYSAEKLFF. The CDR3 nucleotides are TGTGCCAGCAGTTACTCGGCCGAAAAACTGTTTTTT.

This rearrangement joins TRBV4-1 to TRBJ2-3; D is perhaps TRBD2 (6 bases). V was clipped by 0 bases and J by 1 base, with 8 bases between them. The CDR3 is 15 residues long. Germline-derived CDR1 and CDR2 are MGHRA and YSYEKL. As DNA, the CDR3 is TGCGCCAGCAGCCAAGAGGGGACTCGCACAGATACGCAGTATTTT. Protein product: CASSQEGTRTDTQYF.

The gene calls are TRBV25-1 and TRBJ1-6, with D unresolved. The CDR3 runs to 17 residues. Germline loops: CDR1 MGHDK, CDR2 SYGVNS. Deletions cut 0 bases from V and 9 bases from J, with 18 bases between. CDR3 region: CASSEYLGGRISSPLHF. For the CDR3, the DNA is TGTGCCAGCAGTGAATACTTAGGAGGGAGAATTAGTTCACCCCTCCACTTT.

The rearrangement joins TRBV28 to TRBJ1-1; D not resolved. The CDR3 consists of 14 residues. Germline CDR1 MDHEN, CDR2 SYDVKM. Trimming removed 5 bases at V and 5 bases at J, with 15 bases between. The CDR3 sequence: CASSRNGWSTEAFF. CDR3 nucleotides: TGTGCCAGCAGTCGAAACGGTTGGAGTACTGAAGCTTTCTTT.

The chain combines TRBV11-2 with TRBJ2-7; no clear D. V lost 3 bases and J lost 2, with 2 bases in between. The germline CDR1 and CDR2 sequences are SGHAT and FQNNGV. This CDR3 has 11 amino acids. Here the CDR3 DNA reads TGTGCCAGCAGCTTGACCTACGAGCAGTACTTC. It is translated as CASSLTYEQYF. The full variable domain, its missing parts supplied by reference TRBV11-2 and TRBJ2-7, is EAGVAQSPRYKIIEKRQSVAFWCNPISGHATLYWYQQILGQGPKLLIQFQNNGVVDDSQLPKDRFSAERLKGVDSTLKIQPAKLEDSAVYLCASSLTYEQYFGPGTRLTVT.

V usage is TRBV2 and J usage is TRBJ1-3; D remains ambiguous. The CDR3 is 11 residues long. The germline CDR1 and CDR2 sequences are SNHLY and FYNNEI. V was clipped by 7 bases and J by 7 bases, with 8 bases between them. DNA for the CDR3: TGTGCCAGCATGAAGGGCAACACCATATATTTT. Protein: CASMKGNTIYF.

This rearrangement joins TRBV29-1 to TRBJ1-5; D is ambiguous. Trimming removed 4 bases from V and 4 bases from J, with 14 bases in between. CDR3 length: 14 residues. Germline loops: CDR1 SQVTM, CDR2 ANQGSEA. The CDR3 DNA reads TGCAGCGTTGCTAGATCCAGTGATAATCAGCCCCAGCATTTT. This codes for CSVARSSDNQPQHF.

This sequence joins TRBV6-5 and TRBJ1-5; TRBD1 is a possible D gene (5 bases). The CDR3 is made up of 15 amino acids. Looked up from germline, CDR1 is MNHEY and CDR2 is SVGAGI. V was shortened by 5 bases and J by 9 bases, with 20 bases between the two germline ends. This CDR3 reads CASSLQGSDRVPQHF. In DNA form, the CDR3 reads TGTGCCAGCAGTCTTCAGGGATCCGATAGGGTGCCCCAGCATTTT.

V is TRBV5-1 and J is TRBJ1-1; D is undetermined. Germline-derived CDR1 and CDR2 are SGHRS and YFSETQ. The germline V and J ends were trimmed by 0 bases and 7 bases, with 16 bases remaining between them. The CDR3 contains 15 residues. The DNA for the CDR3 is TGCGCCAGCAGCTTGGCCTGGGGTGAAGACTTTGAAGCTTTCTTT. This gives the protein CASSLAWGEDFEAFF.

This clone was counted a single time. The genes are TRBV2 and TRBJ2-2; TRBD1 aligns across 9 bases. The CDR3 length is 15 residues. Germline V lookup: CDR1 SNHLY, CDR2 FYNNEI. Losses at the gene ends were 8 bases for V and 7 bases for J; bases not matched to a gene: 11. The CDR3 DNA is TGTGCCAGCGGAACCCGGGACAGGGCTAGCGGGGAGCTGTTTTTT. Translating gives CASGTRDRASGELFF.

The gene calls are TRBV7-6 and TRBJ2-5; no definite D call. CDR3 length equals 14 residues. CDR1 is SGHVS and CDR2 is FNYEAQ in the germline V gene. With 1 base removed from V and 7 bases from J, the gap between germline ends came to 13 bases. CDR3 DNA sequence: TGTGCCAGCAGCTTAGGTTCGCCGGTCTCGACCCAGTACTTC. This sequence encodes CASSLGSPVSTQYF.

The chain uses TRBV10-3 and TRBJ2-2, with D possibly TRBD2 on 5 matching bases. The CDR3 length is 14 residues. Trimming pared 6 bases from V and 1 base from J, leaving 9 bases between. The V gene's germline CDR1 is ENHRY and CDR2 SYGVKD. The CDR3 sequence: CAIRIEGNTGELFF. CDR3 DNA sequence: TGTGCCATCAGAATCGAGGGGAACACCGGGGAGCTGTTTTTT.